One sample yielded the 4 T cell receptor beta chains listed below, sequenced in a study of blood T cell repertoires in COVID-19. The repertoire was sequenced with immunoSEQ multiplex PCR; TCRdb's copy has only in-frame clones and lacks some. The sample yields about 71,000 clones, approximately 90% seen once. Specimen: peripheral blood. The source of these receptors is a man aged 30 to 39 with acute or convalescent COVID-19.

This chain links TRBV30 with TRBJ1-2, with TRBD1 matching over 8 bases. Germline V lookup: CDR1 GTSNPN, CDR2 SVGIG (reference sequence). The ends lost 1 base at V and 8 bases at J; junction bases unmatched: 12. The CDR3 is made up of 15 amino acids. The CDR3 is CAWSDPRWTGKGYTF. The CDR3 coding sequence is TGTGCCTGGAGTGACCCCCGATGGACAGGGAAAGGCTACACCTTC.

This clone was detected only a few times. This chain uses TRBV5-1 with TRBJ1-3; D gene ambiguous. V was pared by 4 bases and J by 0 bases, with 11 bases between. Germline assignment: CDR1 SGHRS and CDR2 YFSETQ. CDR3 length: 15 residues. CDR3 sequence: CASSPEAGSGNTIYF. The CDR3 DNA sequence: TGCGCCAGCAGCCCGGAGGCAGGCTCTGGAAACACCATATATTTT. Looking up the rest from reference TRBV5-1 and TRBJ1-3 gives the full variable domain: KAGVTQTPRYLIKTRGQQVTLSCSPISGHRSVSWYQQTPGQGLQFLFEYFSETQRNKGNFPGRFSGRQFSNSRSEMNVSTLELGDSALYLCASSPEAGSGNTIYFGEGSWLTVV.

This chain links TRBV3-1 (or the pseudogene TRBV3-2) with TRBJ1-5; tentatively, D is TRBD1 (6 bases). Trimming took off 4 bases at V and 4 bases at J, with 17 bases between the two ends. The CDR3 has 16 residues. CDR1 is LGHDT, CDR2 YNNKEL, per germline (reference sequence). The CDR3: CASSPGVQGRNQPQHF. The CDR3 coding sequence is TGTGCCAGCAGCCCAGGGGTCCAGGGACGTAATCAGCCCCAGCATTTT.

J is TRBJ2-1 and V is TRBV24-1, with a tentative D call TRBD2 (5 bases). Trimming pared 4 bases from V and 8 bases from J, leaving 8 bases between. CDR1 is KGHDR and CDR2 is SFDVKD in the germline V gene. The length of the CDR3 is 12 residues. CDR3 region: CATSDRGYEQFF. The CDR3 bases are TGTGCCACCAGTGACCGAGGGTATGAGCAGTTCTTC.